This T cell receptor beta chain emerged from a study of regulatory T cells in long-lasting Graves disease. Study-wide context: The study counted Graves' disease as persistent given over 5 years of antithyroid drugs and positive TSH receptor antibodies.

Broader study findings: Shared public clonotypes totalled some 2,500 in persistent patients, compared with about a thousand in new patients. Patients with persistent disease showed a bias toward TRBV28, TRBJ1-2 and TRBJ2-5.

Time point: persistent/refractory GD, antithyroid drugs over 5 years with positive TRAb. RNA extracted from PBMCs served as the sequencing template. This clonotype turned up a few times. Its cognate antigen is unknown. Sequencing libraries for TCR beta were prepared with iRepertoire HTBI primers and Arm-PCR of CDR3 regions. MiXCR, run by TCRdb on the multiplex PCR reads, gives a single entry per CDR3 protein. This sample has some 370,000 distinct CDR3 sequences, with around 23% found just once. Trimming removed 1 base at V and 0 bases at J, with 9 bases between. CDR3 length: 16 amino acids. Germline CDR1 and CDR2: MNHEY and SMNVEV (reference sequence).

The TCR comes from a woman aged 40 to 55 with Graves disease. The J gene is TRBJ2-2, the V gene TRBV27, with D perhaps TRBD1 or TRBD2 (5 bases each). The sequences come from peripheral blood mononuclear cells (PBMCs), collected when the disease was refractory, from a patient treated with antithyroid drugs. The CDR3 loop is CASSLFGAANTGELFF. CDR3 DNA: TGTGCCAGCAGTTTATTCGGGGCGGCGAACACCGGGGAGCTGTTTTTT.